The clone carrying this T cell receptor (beta chain) was observed a few times. These data originate in a study of identical twins. MiXCR, run by TCRdb on the 5' RACE reads, gives a single entry per CDR3 protein. The table lists about 260,000 distinct CDR3 sequences, roughly 7% of them singletons. Separately, the same data were catalogued under a study of yellow fever vaccine responses in identical twins.

Sequenced material: memory (CD45RO+) T cells sorted from blood. The clonotype comes from a woman between 18 and 30 years old in good health.

Here the CDR3 reads CASSYTTGLQSYNEQFF. DNA of the CDR3: TGTGCCAGCAGCTATACTACAGGGCTGCAGTCCTACAATGAGCAGTTCTTC. This chain connects TRBV11-1 to TRBJ2-1; TRBD1 is a possible D gene (6 bases). The germline CDR1 and CDR2 sequences are SGHAT and FQDESV (reference sequence). Deletions cut 4 bases from V and 1 base from J, with 17 bases between. The CDR3 consists of 17 residues.